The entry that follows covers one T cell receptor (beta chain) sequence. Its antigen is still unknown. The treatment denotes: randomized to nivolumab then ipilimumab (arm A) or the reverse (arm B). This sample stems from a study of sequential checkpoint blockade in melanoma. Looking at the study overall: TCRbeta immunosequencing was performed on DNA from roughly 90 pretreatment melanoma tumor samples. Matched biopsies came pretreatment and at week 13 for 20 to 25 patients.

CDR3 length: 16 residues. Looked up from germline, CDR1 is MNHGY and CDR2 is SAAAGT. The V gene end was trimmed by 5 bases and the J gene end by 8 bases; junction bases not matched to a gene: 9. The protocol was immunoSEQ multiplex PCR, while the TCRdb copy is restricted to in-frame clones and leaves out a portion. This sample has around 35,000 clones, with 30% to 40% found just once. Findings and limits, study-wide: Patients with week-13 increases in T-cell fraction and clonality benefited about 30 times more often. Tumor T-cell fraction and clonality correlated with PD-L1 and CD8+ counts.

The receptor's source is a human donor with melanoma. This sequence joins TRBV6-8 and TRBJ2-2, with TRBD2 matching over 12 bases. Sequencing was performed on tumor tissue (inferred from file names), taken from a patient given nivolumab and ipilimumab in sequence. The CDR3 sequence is CASSDRLAGELGELFF. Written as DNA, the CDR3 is TGTGCCAGCAGTGACCGACTAGCGGGGGAGCTAGGGGAGCTGTTTTTT.